These 19 T cell receptor beta chains came from one sample sequenced in a study of graft-versus-host responses after intestinal transplantation. Sequenced by immunoSEQ multiplex PCR; TCRdb stores in-frame clones only, minus some. The table lists over 10,000 clones, roughly 93% of them singletons. Here the sequenced sample was PBMCs, taken roughly 1,000 days after intestinal transplantation. The receptors stem from a human patient who received an intestinal transplant, so some T cells may come from the graft donor.

This clone has a single count. The V and J genes are TRBV6-4 and TRBJ2-2, with 10 bases identical to TRBD2. Germline V CDR1 and CDR2: MRHNA, SNTAGT. Unmatched junction bases numbered 0, after V lost 8 bases and J lost 3 bases. The CDR3 covers 13 residues. The CDR3 nucleotides read TGTGCCAGCGGGACTAGCGACACCGGGGAGCTGTTTTTT. This codes for CASGTSDTGELFF.

V usage is TRBV6-5 and J usage is TRBJ1-1; 11 bases match TRBD1. CDR1 and CDR2 (germline): MNHEY, SVGAGI. This CDR3 spans 14 amino acids. Trimming took 4 bases from V and 3 from J; bases not matched to a gene: 1. This chain's CDR3 is CASSWGQGDTEAFF. The CDR3 coding sequence is TGTGCCAGCAGTTGGGGACAGGGGGACACTGAAGCTTTCTTT.

The V and J genes are TRBV2 and TRBJ1-3; D is ambiguous. This CDR3 is built from 14 residues. The V and J ends lost 6 bases and 0 bases respectively, with 9 bases between them. Germline V CDR1 and CDR2: SNHLY, FYNNEI. The CDR3 reads CASSATYSGNTIYF. CDR3 DNA sequence: TGTGCCAGCAGCGCCACGTACTCTGGAAACACCATATATTTT.

This clone was observed a single time. This rearrangement joins TRBV25-1 to TRBJ2-7; D is unresolved. V lost 2 bases, J lost 0 bases, and 14 bases lay in between. CDR1 MGHDK and CDR2 SYGVNS come from the germline V gene. The length of the CDR3 is 16 residues. CDR3: CASSERGGRSSYEQYF. The CDR3 nucleotides read TGTGCCAGCAGTGAAAGAGGTGGCCGGAGCTCCTACGAGCAGTACTTC.

The V gene is TRBV6-6, the J gene TRBJ2-7; 8 nucleotides match TRBD1. Germline trimming cut 0 bases from V and 4 bases from J; bases unmatched to any gene: 5. CDR1 and CDR2 (germline): MNHNY, SVGAGI (reference sequence). CDR3 length: 15 amino acids. The CDR3 DNA reads as TGTGCCAGCAGTTACTCGGGCAGGGGGCCGTACGAGCAGTACTTC. Translated, it gives CASSYSGRGPYEQYF.

The chain links TRBV27 to TRBJ2-7; 11 positions match TRBD2. This CDR3 spans 14 amino acids. Trimming cost V 8 bases and J 3 bases; bases outside gene matches: 6. Germline lookup yields CDR1 MNHEY and CDR2 SMNVEV (reference sequence). CDR3 sequence: CASFVAGGLYEQYF. CDR3 sequence (DNA): TGTGCCAGCTTCGTAGCGGGGGGGCTCTACGAGCAGTACTTC.

The chain couples TRBV2 to TRBJ2-3, with TRBD2 as a possible D gene (5 bases). CDR3 size: 11 residues. Germline assignment: CDR1 SNHLY and CDR2 FYNNEI. V lost 10 bases and J 2 bases, leaving 7 bases between the germline ends. The CDR3 sequence is CATGLTDTQYF. The CDR3 coding sequence is TGTGCCACCGGACTCACAGATACGCAGTATTTT. The full variable domain, its missing parts supplied by reference TRBV2 and TRBJ2-3, is EPEVTQTPSHQVTQMGQEVILRCVPISNHLYFYWYRQILGQKVEFLVSFYNNEISEKSEIFDDQFSVERPDGSNFTLKIRSTKLEDSAMYFCATGLTDTQYFGPGTRLTVL.

The chain links TRBV9 to TRBJ2-3; D not resolved. Deletions cut 0 bases from V and 2 bases from J, with 7 bases between. The CDR3 is 14 residues long. Germline V gives CDR1 SGDLS, CDR2 YYNGEE. The CDR3 is CASSVARNTDTQYF. CDR3 DNA sequence: TGTGCCAGCAGCGTAGCCAGGAACACAGATACGCAGTATTTT.

The table lists this clone with a count of one. The chain has TRBV5-1 and TRBJ1-2; no definite D call. V was shortened by 0 bases and J by 6 bases, with 12 bases between the two germline ends. Germline CDR1 is SGHRS and CDR2 is YFSETQ. The CDR3 is 14 amino acids. The CDR3 reads CASSLGYGGDGYTF. The CDR3 bases are TGCGCCAGCAGCTTGGGGTATGGCGGCGATGGCTACACCTTC. The full variable domain, in which reference TRBV5-1 and TRBJ1-2 provide the parts outside the CDR3, is KAGVTQTPRYLIKTRGQQVTLSCSPISGHRSVSWYQQTPGQGLQFLFEYFSETQRNKGNFPGRFSGRQFSNSRSEMNVSTLELGDSALYLCASSLGYGGDGYTFGSGTRLTVV.

Here the CDR3 DNA reads TGTGCCATCAGTGCCGCGGGTGGGACTGAAGCTTTCTTT. Its translation: CAISAAGGTEAFF. This chain uses TRBV10-3 with TRBJ1-1; the D is unclear. Germline V gene sequence: CDR1 ENHRY, CDR2 SYGVKD. This CDR3 contains 13 residues. V was pared by 4 bases and J by 5 bases, with 11 bases between.

The gene calls are TRBV5-1 and TRBJ2-1; TRBD2 might be the D (7 bases). Germline V gene data show CDR1 as SGHRS and CDR2 as YFSETQ. The CDR3 loop spans 14 amino acids. V was trimmed by 4 bases and J by 8 bases, leaving 16 bases between them. CDR3 sequence (DNA): TGCGCCAGCAGCCCCGGGGGGCGGGGCTATGAGCAGTTCTTC. It yields the protein CASSPGGRGYEQFF.

This rearrangement joins TRBV6-1 to TRBJ1-5, with a weak D call TRBD1 (5 bases). The V gene's germline CDR1 is MNHNS and CDR2 SASEGT. The CDR3 is made up of 14 amino acids. The V end was cut by 8 bases, the J end by 0 bases, with 11 bases between. CDR3 sequence reads: CASERGNSNQPQHF. CDR3 bases: TGTGCCAGCGAGAGGGGAAATAGCAATCAGCCCCAGCATTTT.

The chain's CDR3 is CASSVQGDVTEAFF. The CDR3 bases are TGTGCCAGCAGCGTACAGGGAGATGTTACTGAAGCTTTCTTT. V gene TRBV11-1 combines with J gene TRBJ1-1; TRBD1 is a possible D gene (6 bases). There are 14 residues in the CDR3. The germline CDR1 and CDR2 sequences are SGHAT and FQDESV (reference sequence). V lost 5 bases and J lost 5, with 15 bases in between.

The J gene is TRBJ1-2, the V gene TRBV18, with D possibly being TRBD1 (5 bases). Germline loops: CDR1 KGHSH, CDR2 LQKENI. This CDR3 is 17 amino acids long. Trimming shortened V by 0 bases and J by 4 bases, and 18 bases separated the two germline ends. The CDR3 is CASSPPAGTPLGYGYTF. The CDR3 bases are TGTGCCAGCTCACCACCGGCAGGGACCCCCTTGGGCTATGGCTACACCTTC.

The V gene is TRBV14, the J gene TRBJ1-1, with D hard to call. The CDR3 is 15 amino acids. Trimming stripped 0 bases from V and 4 bases from J, with 12 bases between. Germline-derived CDR1 and CDR2 are SGHDN and FVKESK. The CDR3 DNA reads as TGTGCCAGCAGCCAAGATCTGAGCAGGTTCACTGAAGCTTTCTTT. Its translation is CASSQDLSRFTEAFF.

The chain combines TRBV4-1 with TRBJ2-7; 9 bases agree with TRBD1. The CDR3 consists of 16 residues. Losses at the gene ends were 0 bases for V and 2 bases for J; bases not matched to a gene: 5. Germline loops: CDR1 MGHRA, CDR2 YSYEKL. The DNA for the CDR3 is TGCGCCAGCAGCCAAGACCCCGGGACAGGGACCTACGAGCAGTACTTC. Translation gives CASSQDPGTGTYEQYF.

The chain combines TRBV5-1 with TRBJ2-5; TRBD2 matches 8 bases. Looked up from germline, CDR1 is SGHRS and CDR2 is YFSETQ. V trimming: 6 bases; J trimming: 5 bases; junction bases outside the gene matches: 9. This CDR3 has 14 residues. CDR3: CASTQSGGGETQYF. The CDR3 DNA is TGCGCCAGCACCCAAAGCGGGGGTGGGGAGACCCAGTACTTC.

The rearrangement links TRBV19 to TRBJ1-3; D is unclear. The CDR3 totals 13 residues. Germline CDR1 is LNHDA and CDR2 is SQIVND (reference sequence). The ends were cut back, 7 bases at V and 3 bases at J, with 10 bases in the middle. CDR3 coding DNA: TGTGCCAGTAAGGCGGAATTTGGAAACACCATATATTTT. Residues: CASKAEFGNTIYF.

The chain employs TRBV11-2 and TRBJ2-7; no reliable D call. Trimming cost V 5 bases and J 3 bases, with 8 bases left between them. Germline loops: CDR1 SGHAT, CDR2 FQNNGV. This CDR3 contains 12 residues. The DNA for the CDR3 is TGTGCCAGCAGCCCACCCCTCTACGAGCAGTACTTC. Its translation: CASSPPLYEQYF.